Listed below are T cell receptor beta chains from one sample, sequenced in a study of cytomegalovirus exposure and HLA in healthy donors. Libraries were prepared by immunoSEQ multiplex PCR; TCRdb keeps only in-frame clonotypes and omits some of them. The sample has roughly 150,000 clones, about 82% seen once; the top ten hold approximately 4%. Material for sequencing was PBMCs. These receptors all come from a woman aged 35 to 49 in good health and CMV-seropositive. Each CDR3 is given with its conserved first and last residue. Fields, in order: J gene, V gene, CDR3 protein.

>TRBJ1-1|TRBV18
CASRQGVNTEAFF
>TRBJ2-7|TRBV6-1
CASGNMVAGSEQYF
>TRBJ2-2|TRBV6-4
CASSAGANTGELFF
>TRBJ2-3|TRBV7-9
CASSRAGVTDTQYF
>TRBJ2-1|TRBV19
CASSRDRGNEQFF
>TRBJ2-1|TRBV19
CASSGGVSYNEQFF
>TRBJ1-2|TRBV18
CASSPAVAGDGYTF
>TRBJ2-3|TRBV5-6
CASSFYGVVGTDTQYF
>TRBJ2-3|TRBV29-1
CSVEYGGLAGGHPDTQYF
>TRBJ2-1|TRBV4-2
CASSPSRDYNEQFF
>TRBJ1-5|TRBV15
CATSRDNSLNQPQHF
>TRBJ2-5|TRBV6-5
CASSYSRDSSVETQYF
>TRBJ2-7|TRBV5-6
CASSLQGRVYEQYF
>TRBJ2-1|TRBV29-1
CSVEDRSSSGTGHEQFF
>TRBJ1-5|TRBV27
CASSSQGTTPQPQHF
>TRBJ1-1|TRBV7-2
CASSLGRGQGAPLNTEAFF
>TRBJ1-1|TRBV4-3
CASSHGTGGMNTEAFF
>TRBJ1-1|TRBV19
CASSIQGPNTEAFF
>TRBJ2-1|TRBV9
CASRRTSGSAGEQFF
>TRBJ2-3|TRBV7-2
CASSLGAGGPDTQYF
>TRBJ1-2|TRBV6-5
CASSYARGQGAIGYTF
>TRBJ2-5|TRBV6-6
CAIAGEETQYF
>TRBJ2-6|TRBV28
CASTVSAGANVLTF
>TRBJ2-7|TRBV27
CASRAPGTLVYEQYF
>TRBJ2-1|TRBV28
CASSFTGGAENEQFF
>TRBJ2-5|TRBV14
CASSHDSGPQETQYF
>TRBJ2-7|TRBV7-9
CASSRSMGAFEQYF
>TRBJ1-1|TRBV6-4
CASSRYRNTEAFF
>TRBJ2-3|TRBV28
CASSSSGGTSTDTQYF
>TRBJ1-2|TRBV28
CASSLIQSYGYTF
>TRBJ2-7|TRBV5-1
CASSPSGREQYF
>TRBJ2-2|TRBV6-4
CASSEQGSTGELFF
>TRBJ1-1|TRBV18
CASSPLVGQNTEAFF
>TRBJ2-1|TRBV5-1
CASSRDSTSSSYNEQFF
>TRBJ1-4|TRBV5-4
CASSDQGGANEKLFF
>TRBJ1-2|TRBV6-5
CASNGGNYGYTF
>TRBJ2-5|TRBV28
CASSGTPRETQYF
>TRBJ2-7|TRBV10-3
CAISHAGAEQYF
>TRBJ1-2|TRBV29-1
CSVEGEVRGLGYYGYTF
>TRBJ2-6|TRBV7-8
CASSLDGGAAGANVLTF
>TRBJ2-1|TRBV7-3
CASSSQDRGSEQFF
>TRBJ1-5|TRBV18
CASSPGQGNQPQHF
>TRBJ2-7|TRBV27
CASSPDRGTSGRIYEQYF
>TRBJ2-4|TRBV6-5
CASSYSIGENIQYF
>TRBJ1-1|TRBV4-3
CASSQDGLNTEAFF
>TRBJ2-6|TRBV11-2
CASSEVGAWGANVLTF
>TRBJ2-7|TRBV11-2
CASSLDRVNYEQYF
>TRBJ1-1|TRBV9
CASSVGQDYYTEAFF
>TRBJ1-5|TRBV7-9
CASSPGYSNQPQHF
>TRBJ2-3|TRBV4-2
CASSQNLENTDTQYF
>TRBJ2-2|TRBV10-3
CAITEGPDTGELFF
>TRBJ1-2|TRBV21-1
CASSKVCGGTNTF